Listed below are T cell receptor beta chains from one sample, sequenced in a study of cytomegalovirus exposure and HLA in healthy donors. Only in-frame clones appear in the TCRdb table, and some are missing; sequencing was by immunoSEQ multiplex PCR. Of about 130,000 clones detected, roughly 90% appear once; the ten largest clones hold about 1.5%. The sequencing input was PBMCs. The receptors derive from a man between 25 and 39 years old in good health and CMV-seronegative. Each CDR3 is given with its conserved first and last residue. The D gene is left open where the match is weak. Size is omitted from some rows. Given values are once, few, many or a class for expanded clones.

V	D	J	size	length	DNA	CDR3
TRBV5-1	NA	TRBJ2-5	NA	14	TGCGCCAGCAGCTTGGGGGACAACCGAGAGACCCAGTACTTC	CASSLGDNRETQYF
TRBV4-1	TRBD1	TRBJ1-5	NA	21	TGCGCCAGCAGCCAAATGGAGACAGGGTTCTTGAAACCCTATAGCAATCAGCCCCAGCATTTT	CASSQMETGFLKPYSNQPQHF
TRBV11-1	NA	TRBJ1-3	few	13	TGTGCCAGCAGTCAGTCGACTGGAAACACCATATATTTT	CASSQSTGNTIYF
TRBV7-2	TRBD2	TRBJ2-7	NA	17	TGTGCCAGCAGCTTAGGACTAGCGGGACCCTCGAATGAAGTTGGGTACTTC	CASSLGLAGPSNEVGYF
TRBV5-6	TRBD2	TRBJ2-1	NA	13	TGTGCCAGCAGCTTGGCAGGTAGCGGGGAGCAGTTCTTC	CASSLAGSGEQFF
TRBV5-4	NA	TRBJ2-5	few	11	TGTGCCAGCAGCTTCGAAGAGACCCAGTACTTC	CASSFEETQYF
TRBV27	TRBD2	TRBJ2-1	once	15	TGTGCCAGCAGTTTGGTAGCGGGAGGTAGAAATGAGCAGTTCTTC	CASSLVAGGRNEQFF
TRBV5-6	NA	TRBJ2-7	NA	13	TGTGCCAGCAGCTTGAGGGGGTTGAACGAGCAGTACTTC	CASSLRGLNEQYF
TRBV5-6	TRBD1	TRBJ1-5	NA	18	TGTGCCAGCAGCCCATCCAGGGGGCGGGTGACGAGCAATCAGCCCCAGCATTTT	CASSPSRGRVTSNQPQHF
TRBV11-2	TRBD1	TRBJ2-2	NA	15	TGTGCCAGCAGCTTATCAGGGACAGGCACCGGGGAGCTGTTTTTT	CASSLSGTGTGELFF
TRBV7-8	NA	TRBJ2-1	once	15	TGTGCCAGCAGCTTAGCGCGGGGACGGAACAATGAGCAGTTCTTC	CASSLARGRNNEQFF
TRBV4-2	NA	TRBJ1-3	NA	14	TGTGCCAGCAGCCAGTCCAGCTCTGGAAACACCATATATTTT	CASSQSSSGNTIYF
TRBV9	NA	TRBJ1-4	NA	14	TGTGCCAGCAGCGGGGGACAAACTAATGAAAAACTGTTTTTT	CASSGGQTNEKLFF
TRBV5-1	TRBD2	TRBJ2-5	NA	14	TGCGCCAGCAAACTGGGGAGGGGTCAAGAGACCCAGTACTTC	CASKLGRGQETQYF
TRBV15	NA	TRBJ1-1	NA	14	TGTGCCACCAGCAGAGGAGACATGAACACTGAAGCTTTCTTT	CATSRGDMNTEAFF
TRBV7-3	TRBD1	TRBJ2-6	NA	15	TGTGCCAGCAGCTCCCGGACAGGCACGGGCAACGTCCTGACTTTC	CASSSRTGTGNVLTF
TRBV30	NA	TRBJ1-5	NA	14	TGTGCCTGGACCCCAGGGTCCTTGGGTCAGCCCCAGCATTTT	CAWTPGSLGQPQHF
TRBV18	NA	TRBJ1-2	few	13	TGTGCCAGCTCACCGGGGCGTGACTATGGCTACACCTTC	CASSPGRDYGYTF
TRBV27	NA	TRBJ2-2	once	14	TGTGCCAGCAGAAATCAGGCTAACACCGGGGAGCTGTTTTTT	CASRNQANTGELFF
TRBV5-6	TRBD2	TRBJ2-1	NA	18	TGTGCCAGCAGCTTGCTTATAAATTTGCGGGAGCTAGGCAATGAGCAGTTCTTC	CASSLLINLRELGNEQFF
TRBV14	NA	TRBJ2-2	NA	16	TGTGCCAGCAGCCAAGTAAAGCCCACCAACACCGGGGAGCTGTTTTTT	CASSQVKPTNTGELFF
TRBV11-2	NA	TRBJ2-1	NA	14	TGTGCCAGCACGGGCGGAGGTTCCCACAATGAGCAGTTCTTC	CASTGGGSHNEQFF
TRBV6-5	TRBD2	TRBJ2-1	NA	15	TGTGCCAGCAGACCGTCTAGCGGGAATTACAATGAGCAGTTCTTC	CASRPSSGNYNEQFF
TRBV11-2	NA	TRBJ1-4	NA	14	TGTGCCAGCAGCTTGCCCAGGGCTCGTGAAAAACTGTTTTTT	CASSLPRAREKLFF
TRBV10-3	TRBD1	TRBJ2-4	NA	17	TGTGCCATCAGGGACGGGGGACAGGGTTTAGCCAAAAACATTCAGTACTTC	CAIRDGGQGLAKNIQYF
TRBV7-9	NA	TRBJ2-2	NA	13	TGTGCCAGCAGCCGTAGTCCCACCGGGGAGCTGTTTTTT	CASSRSPTGELFF
TRBV18	NA	TRBJ1-6	NA	16	TGTGCCAGCTCACCATTCCCTCCGGGACTTCGATCACCCCTCCACTTT	CASSPFPPGLRSPLHF
TRBV2	TRBD2	TRBJ2-6	NA	15	TGTGCCAGCAGTGATGGGGGGGCTGGGGCCAACGTCCTGACTTTC	CASSDGGAGANVLTF
TRBV2	TRBD1	TRBJ1-2	NA	16	TGTGCCAGCAGGAGGGGGGACAGAGAGACTAACTATGGCTACACCTTC	CASRRGDRETNYGYTF
TRBV6-4	NA	TRBJ2-1	NA	15	TGTGCCAGCAGTGAGGGAAATGGACAGTACAATGAGCAGTTCTTC	CASSEGNGQYNEQFF
TRBV5-4	NA	TRBJ1-2	NA	13	TGTGCCAGCAGCTTGGAAACAGGCAGCGGCTACACCTTC	CASSLETGSGYTF
TRBV9	TRBD2	TRBJ2-1	NA	16	TGTGCCAGCAGCGTCTGGTTAGCGGGAGAGCGCGATGAGCAGTTCTTC	CASSVWLAGERDEQFF